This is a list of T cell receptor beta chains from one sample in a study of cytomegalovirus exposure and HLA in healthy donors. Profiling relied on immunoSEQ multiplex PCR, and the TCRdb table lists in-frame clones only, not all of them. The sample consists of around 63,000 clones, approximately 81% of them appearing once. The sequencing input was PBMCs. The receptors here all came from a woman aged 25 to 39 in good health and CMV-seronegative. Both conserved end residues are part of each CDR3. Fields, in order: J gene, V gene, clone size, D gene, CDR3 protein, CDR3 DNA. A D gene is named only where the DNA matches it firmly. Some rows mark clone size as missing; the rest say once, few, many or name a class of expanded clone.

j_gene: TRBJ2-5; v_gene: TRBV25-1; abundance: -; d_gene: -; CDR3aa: CASSVDRRETQYF; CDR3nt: TGTGCCAGCAGTGTCGACAGGCGAGAGACCCAGTACTTC
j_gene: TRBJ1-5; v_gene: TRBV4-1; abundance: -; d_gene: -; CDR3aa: CASSHPNRVNQPQHF; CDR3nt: TGCGCCAGCAGCCACCCAAACAGGGTCAATCAGCCCCAGCATTTT
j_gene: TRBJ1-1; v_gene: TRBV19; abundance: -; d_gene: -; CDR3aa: CASSLTGTSLNTEAFF; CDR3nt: TGTGCCAGTAGCCTGACCGGGACTTCCTTGAACACTGAAGCTTTCTTT
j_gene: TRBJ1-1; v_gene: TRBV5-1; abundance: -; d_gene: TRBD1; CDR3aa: CASSLEWDRTIEAFF; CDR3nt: TGCGCCAGCAGCTTGGAATGGGACAGAACTATAGAAGCTTTCTTT
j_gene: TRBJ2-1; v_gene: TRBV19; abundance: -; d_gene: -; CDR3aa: CASSSQGAGGREQFF; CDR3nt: TGTGCCAGTAGTAGCCAGGGGGCGGGGGGGCGTGAGCAGTTCTTC
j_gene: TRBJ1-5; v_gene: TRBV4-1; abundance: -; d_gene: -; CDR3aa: CASSHHDMGGQPQHF; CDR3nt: TGCGCCAGCAGCCACCATGACATGGGGGGTCAGCCCCAGCATTTT
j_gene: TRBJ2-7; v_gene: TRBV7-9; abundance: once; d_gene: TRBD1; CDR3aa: CASSFDRVSEQYF; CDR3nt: TGTGCCAGCAGCTTTGACAGGGTGAGCGAGCAGTACTTC
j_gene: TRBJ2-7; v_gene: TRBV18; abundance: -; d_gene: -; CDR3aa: CASSPLPAKGPTYEQYF; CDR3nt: TGTGCCAGCTCACCATTACCGGCCAAGGGGCCCACCTACGAGCAGTACTTC
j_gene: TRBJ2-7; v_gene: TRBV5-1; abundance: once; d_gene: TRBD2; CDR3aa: CASTIGLAGGPVSYEQYF; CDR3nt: TGCGCCAGCACCATTGGACTAGCGGGGGGGCCGGTTTCCTACGAGCAGTACTTC
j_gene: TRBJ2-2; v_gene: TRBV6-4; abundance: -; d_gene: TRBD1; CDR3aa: CASSDSFGQGSGELFF; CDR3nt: TGTGCCAGCAGTGACTCTTTCGGACAGGGATCCGGGGAGCTGTTTTTT
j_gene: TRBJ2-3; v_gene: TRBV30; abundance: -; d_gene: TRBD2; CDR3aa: CAWSLSGGSTDTQYF; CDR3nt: TGTGCCTGGAGTCTTAGCGGGGGAAGCACAGATACGCAGTATTTT
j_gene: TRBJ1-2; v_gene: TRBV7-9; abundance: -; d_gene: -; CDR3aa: CASSLPGPRNPYGYTF; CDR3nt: TGTGCCAGCAGCTTACCCGGTCCACGCAATCCTTATGGCTACACCTTC
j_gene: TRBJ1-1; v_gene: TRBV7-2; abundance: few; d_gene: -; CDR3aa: CASSREPNVAEAFF; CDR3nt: TGTGCCAGCAGCCGCGAGCCGAATGTGGCTGAAGCTTTCTTT
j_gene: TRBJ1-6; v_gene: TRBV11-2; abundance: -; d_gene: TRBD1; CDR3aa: CASSLGLGTGVSPLHF; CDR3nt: TGTGCCAGCAGCTTAGGACTGGGGACAGGGGTTTCACCCCTCCACTTT
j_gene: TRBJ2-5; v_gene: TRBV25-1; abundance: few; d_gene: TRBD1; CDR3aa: CASREGTGQTQYF; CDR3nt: TGTGCCAGCAGGGAAGGGACAGGCCAGACCCAGTACTTC
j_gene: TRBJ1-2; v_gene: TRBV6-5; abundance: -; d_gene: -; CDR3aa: CASKTSEGGNGYTF; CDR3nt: TGTGCCAGCAAAACCTCTGAGGGAGGGAATGGCTACACCTTC
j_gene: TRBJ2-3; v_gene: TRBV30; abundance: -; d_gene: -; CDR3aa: CAWSIDKTDTQYF; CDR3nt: TGTGCCTGGAGCATCGACAAGACAGATACGCAGTATTTT
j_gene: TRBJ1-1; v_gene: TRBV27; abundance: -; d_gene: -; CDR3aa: CASSFGGLGTEAFF; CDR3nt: TGTGCCAGCAGTTTTGGCGGGTTGGGCACTGAAGCTTTCTTT
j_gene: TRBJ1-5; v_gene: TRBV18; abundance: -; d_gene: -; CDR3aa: CASSRQDNQPQHF; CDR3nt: TGTGCCAGCTCTCGACAAGACAATCAGCCCCAGCATTTT
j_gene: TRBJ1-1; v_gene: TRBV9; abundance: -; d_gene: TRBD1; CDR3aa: CASSVGPTGGLDTEAFF; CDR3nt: TGTGCCAGCAGCGTAGGCCCCACAGGGGGCCTGGACACTGAAGCTTTCTTT
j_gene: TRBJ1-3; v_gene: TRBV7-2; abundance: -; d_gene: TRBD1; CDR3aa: CASSSPGTAENTIYF; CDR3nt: TGTGCCAGCAGCTCACCCGGGACAGCCGAAAACACCATATATTTT
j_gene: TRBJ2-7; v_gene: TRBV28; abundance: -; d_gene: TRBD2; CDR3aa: CATLGGGAFLYEQYF; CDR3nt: TGTGCCACCCTGGGCGGGGGGGCCTTTTTGTACGAGCAGTACTTC
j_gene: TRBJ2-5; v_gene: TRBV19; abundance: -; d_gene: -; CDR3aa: CASSPTGSSGETQYF; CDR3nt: TGTGCCAGTAGTCCCACAGGGTCCTCGGGGGAGACCCAGTACTTC
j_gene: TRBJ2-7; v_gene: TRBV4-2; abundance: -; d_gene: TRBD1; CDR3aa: CASSLGTVSSYEQYF; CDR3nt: TGTGCCAGCAGCCTTGGGACAGTCAGCTCCTACGAGCAGTACTTC